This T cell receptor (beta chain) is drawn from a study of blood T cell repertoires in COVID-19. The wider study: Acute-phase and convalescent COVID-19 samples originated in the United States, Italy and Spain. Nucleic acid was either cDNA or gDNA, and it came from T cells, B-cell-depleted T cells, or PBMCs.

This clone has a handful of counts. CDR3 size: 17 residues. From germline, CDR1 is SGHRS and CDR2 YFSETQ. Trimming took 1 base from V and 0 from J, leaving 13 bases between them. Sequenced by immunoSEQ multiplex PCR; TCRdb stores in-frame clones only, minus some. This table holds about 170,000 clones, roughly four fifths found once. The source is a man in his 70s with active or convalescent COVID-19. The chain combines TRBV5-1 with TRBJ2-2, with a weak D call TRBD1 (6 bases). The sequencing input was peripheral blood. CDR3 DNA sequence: TGCGCCAGCAGCTTGCGGGGTGGACAGCCGAACACCGGGGAGCTGTTTTTT. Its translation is CASSLRGGQPNTGELFF.